This is a list of T cell receptor beta chains from one sample in a study of blood T cell repertoires in COVID-19. Data came from immunoSEQ multiplex PCR; TCRdb stores just in-frame clones and leaves some out. The sample carries a few hundred thousand clones, around 87% recorded once. Specimen: peripheral blood. These receptors were obtained from a woman aged 50 to 65 who had recovered from COVID-19. Both conserved end residues are part of each CDR3. D genes are given only for firm matches.

V,J,D,CDR3
TRBV6-2/TRBV6-3,TRBJ1-5,NA,CASSGQTNQPQHF
TRBV11-3,TRBJ2-1,TRBD2,CASSLKTSGPDRLYEQFF
TRBV18,TRBJ1-5,NA,CASSPGTVNQPQHF
TRBV6-5,TRBJ2-5,TRBD2,CASRSGGSLQETQYF
TRBV15,TRBJ2-1,NA,CATSTRTLEQFF
TRBV2,TRBJ1-1,NA,CASKLEAVNTEAFF
TRBV6-2/TRBV6-3,TRBJ2-3,TRBD2,CASSETGGTQYF
TRBV2,TRBJ2-1,TRBD1,CASSVIGQGHNEQFF
TRBV5-1,TRBJ2-5,TRBD2,CASSRGPSGSQETQYF
TRBV3-1/TRBV3-2,TRBJ1-1,NA,CASSATMNTEAFF
TRBV5-1,TRBJ2-5,NA,CASTPGTTQETQYF
TRBV20-1,TRBJ2-3,TRBD2,CSASKVASGGSQYF
TRBV7-2,TRBJ2-5,NA,CASSLNVARGETQYF
TRBV3-1/TRBV3-2,TRBJ2-7,TRBD1,CASSRLGQGYEQYF
TRBV24-1,TRBJ2-3,TRBD2,CATSDPKLAGGRRPDTQYF
TRBV5-6,TRBJ2-3,NA,CASSLYGSDTQYF
TRBV7-2,TRBJ2-3,NA,CASSRGGTDTQYF
TRBV12-3/TRBV12-4,TRBJ1-2,TRBD1,CASSRDRDYGYTF